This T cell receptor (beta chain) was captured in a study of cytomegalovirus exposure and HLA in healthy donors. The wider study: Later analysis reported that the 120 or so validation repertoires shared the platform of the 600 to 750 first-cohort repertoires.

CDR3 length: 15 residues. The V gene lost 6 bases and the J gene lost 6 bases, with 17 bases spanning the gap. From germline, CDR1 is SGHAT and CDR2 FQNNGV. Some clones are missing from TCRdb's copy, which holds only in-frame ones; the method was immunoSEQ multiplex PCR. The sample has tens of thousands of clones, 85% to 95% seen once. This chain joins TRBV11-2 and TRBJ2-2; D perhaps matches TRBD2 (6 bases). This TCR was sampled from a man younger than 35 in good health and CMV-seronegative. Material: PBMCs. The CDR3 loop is CASRRLGGNAGELFF. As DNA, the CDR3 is TGTGCCAGCAGAAGACTAGGTGGTAACGCCGGGGAGCTGTTTTTT.